A selection of T cell receptor beta chains follows, all from one sample in a study of cytomegalovirus exposure and HLA in healthy donors. Libraries were prepared by immunoSEQ multiplex PCR; TCRdb keeps only in-frame clonotypes and omits some of them. This sample's table reports about 32,000 clones. Input material: PBMCs. These receptors were taken from a female donor in good health and CMV-seronegative. The CDR3 runs from the conserved cysteine through the conserved F or W. The D gene is left open where the match is weak.

v_call	j_call	d_call	cdr3_nt	cdr3_aa
TRBV29-1	TRBJ1-4	-	TGCAGCGTTAAGTGGGCAGGTGCTAATGAAAAACTGTTTTTT	CSVKWAGANEKLFF
TRBV7-6	TRBJ2-1	-	TGTGCCAGCAGCTTATCGTCGGGGAATGAGCAGTTCTTC	CASSLSSGNEQFF
TRBV7-2	TRBJ1-3	-	TGTGCCAGCAGCTCCCCCCAAGTTAGGAGCGGTAACACCATATATTTT	CASSSPQVRSGNTIYF
TRBV19	TRBJ2-3	-	TGTGCCAGTAGTTCAGGGGCATCTAGCACAGATACGCAGTATTTT	CASSSGASSTDTQYF
TRBV28	TRBJ2-2	TRBD2	TGTGCCAGCAGTTTGCCAGCGGGGGGGTCCGGGGAGCTGTTTTTT	CASSLPAGGSGELFF
TRBV7-9	TRBJ2-1	-	TGTGCCAGCAGCACGGACTCTTATGAGCAGTTCTTC	CASSTDSYEQFF
TRBV18	TRBJ2-2	TRBD1	TGTGCCAGCTCACCCTCGGGACAGGCCACCGGGGAGCTGTTTTTT	CASSPSGQATGELFF
TRBV7-8	TRBJ1-2	-	TGTGCCAGCAGCCCACGGACACTGGCTAACTATGGCTACACCTTC	CASSPRTLANYGYTF
TRBV5-6	TRBJ2-7	-	TGTGCCAGCAGCCTCCGCGGTCGAGCCTACGAGCAGTACTTC	CASSLRGRAYEQYF
TRBV14	TRBJ2-7	TRBD1	TGTGCCAGCAGCTACAGGGGCAACTCCTACGAGCAGTACTTC	CASSYRGNSYEQYF
TRBV19	TRBJ2-1	TRBD2	TGTGCCAGTAGCAGTATGGGGAGCGGGGGGCTAAATGAGCAGTTCTTC	CASSSMGSGGLNEQFF
TRBV6-5	TRBJ2-3	-	TGTGCCACTAACCAGGGTGGTACGCAGTATTTT	CATNQGGTQYF
TRBV6-5	TRBJ1-6	TRBD1	TGTGCCAGCAGTTACTCCCCGGGACAGGGAAATTCACCCCTCCACTTT	CASSYSPGQGNSPLHF
TRBV29-1	TRBJ1-5	-	TGCAGCGTTTCCGCCTCGGGCAATCAGCCCCAGCATTTT	CSVSASGNQPQHF
TRBV6-5	TRBJ2-7	-	TGTGCCAGCAGTTACTCACCAGGTGCCTACGAGCAGTACTTC	CASSYSPGAYEQYF
TRBV2	TRBJ1-6	-	TGTGCCAGCACCGGGACTACCCTGGGTTCACCCCTCCACTTT	CASTGTTLGSPLHF
TRBV9	TRBJ1-3	-	TGTGCCAGCAGCGTGGCCCAGGGATCTGGAAACACCATATATTTT	CASSVAQGSGNTIYF
TRBV4-2	TRBJ2-5	TRBD2	TGTGCCAGCAGCCTTACCTGGGGGACTAGCGGGCAAGAGACCCAGTACTTC	CASSLTWGTSGQETQYF
TRBV15	TRBJ2-2	TRBD1	TGTGCCACCAGCAGAGAACGGACAGGGACCAGGGACGGGGAGCTGTTTTTT	CATSRERTGTRDGELFF
TRBV7-6	TRBJ2-7	TRBD1	TGTGCCAGCAGCCAGGACAGGGGCAATGAGCAGTACTTC	CASSQDRGNEQYF
TRBV7-8	TRBJ1-4	-	TGTGCCAGCAGCCCCAGTCCAACTAATGAAAAACTGTTTTTT	CASSPSPTNEKLFF
TRBV7-2	TRBJ1-5	-	TGTGCCAGCAGCTTACCCGGAACGGGTCAGCCCCAGCATTTT	CASSLPGTGQPQHF
TRBV2	TRBJ1-3	-	TGTGCCAGCAGTGAAAGCGGGGGAAACACCATATATTTT	CASSESGGNTIYF
TRBV18	TRBJ2-1	-	TGTGCCAGCTCACGTAGCCGGGATTCTAACTACAATGAGCAGTTCTTC	CASSRSRDSNYNEQFF
TRBV6-4	TRBJ1-1	TRBD1	TGTGCCAGCAGTGAAAGGACAGGGGGCGTCACTGAAGCTTTCTTT	CASSERTGGVTEAFF
TRBV7-8	TRBJ1-1	-	TGTGCCAGCAGCCTAATGACGGGGGGACTGAACACTGAAGCTTTCTTT	CASSLMTGGLNTEAFF
TRBV29-1	TRBJ1-4	TRBD1	TGCAGCGTCGGGACAGGGGTTACTAATGAAAAACTGTTTTTT	CSVGTGVTNEKLFF
TRBV9	TRBJ1-3	-	TGTGCCAGCAGCGTAGCTGGGAGCTCTGGAAACACCATATATTTT	CASSVAGSSGNTIYF
TRBV7-3	TRBJ2-2	TRBD2	TGTGCCAGCAGCTTAACACTAGCGGGGGCCTCGGGCACCGGGGAGCTGTTTTTT	CASSLTLAGASGTGELFF
TRBV7-3	TRBJ2-6	-	TGTGCCAGCAGCAGGGGTTCTGGGGCCAACGTCCTGACTTTC	CASSRGSGANVLTF
TRBV6-5	TRBJ1-1	TRBD1	TGTGCCAGCAGGGGACAGGGAACGACTGAAGCTTTCTTT	CASRGQGTTEAFF
TRBV4-3	TRBJ1-2	TRBD1	TGCGCCAGCAGCCCGGGGACAGCTAACTATGGCTACACCTTC	CASSPGTANYGYTF
TRBV10-1	TRBJ2-5	TRBD2	TGCGCCAGCAGTGAACGGGAGGGAAAAGAGACCCAGTACTTC	CASSEREGKETQYF
TRBV6-5	TRBJ2-2	-	TGTGCCAGCAGTTACTCGTACAGGGAGAACACCGGGGAGCTGTTTTTT	CASSYSYRENTGELFF
TRBV7-9	TRBJ2-5	-	TGTGCCAGCAGCCTCACCGGGTCTCTAAAAGAGACCCAGTACTTC	CASSLTGSLKETQYF
TRBV6-1	TRBJ2-3	-	TGTGCCAGCAGTGAGAGGATACAGGGATACAGCACAGATACGCAGTATTTT	CASSERIQGYSTDTQYF
TRBV5-6	TRBJ2-1	TRBD1	TGTGCCAGCAGCTTGGGGGACAGACAGAAGCAGTTCTTC	CASSLGDRQKQFF
TRBV30	TRBJ1-1	-	TGTGCCTGGAGTCTTACAGCGAACACTGAAGCTTTCTTT	CAWSLTANTEAFF
TRBV6-5	TRBJ1-2	TRBD1	TGTGCCAGCAGCACCGGGACAGGGATCTATGGCTACACCTTC	CASSTGTGIYGYTF
TRBV29-1	TRBJ1-1	-	TGCAGCGCATCCATGGGCCAGAACACTGAAGCTTTCTTT	CSASMGQNTEAFF
TRBV7-3	TRBJ1-1	-	TGTGCCAGCAGCTTCTCTACCTTCGGACAGCACCCGGACACTGAAGCTTTCTTT	CASSFSTFGQHPDTEAFF
TRBV6-5	TRBJ1-5	-	TGTGCCAGCAAAGGCAGCGCTTATAGCAATCAGCCCCAGCATTTT	CASKGSAYSNQPQHF
TRBV5-1	TRBJ1-2	TRBD1	TGCGCCAGCAGCCCTGACAGGGTTAGCTATGGCTACACCTTC	CASSPDRVSYGYTF
TRBV11-2	TRBJ1-4	-	TGTGCCAGCAGCTTAGCAGGGGCCACTAATGAAAAACTGTTTTTT	CASSLAGATNEKLFF
TRBV7-2	TRBJ1-2	-	TGTGCCAGCAGCCGACAGAGAAATGGCTACACCTTC	CASSRQRNGYTF
TRBV10-3	TRBJ2-7	-	TGTGCCATCAGCCAGGACACCCGCCTGGAGTACTTC	CAISQDTRLEYF
TRBV6-6	TRBJ2-2	-	TGTGCCAGCAGGCGTTCAGGGGAATTCGGGGAGCTGTTTTTT	CASRRSGEFGELFF
TRBV7-3	TRBJ2-5	TRBD1	TGTGCCAGCAGCTCTATTTCGGGGACAGCAGCACAAGAGACCCAGTACTTC	CASSSISGTAAQETQYF
TRBV5-5	TRBJ1-2	TRBD1	TGTGCCAGCAGATCAATCAGGGGGCGGATTGGCTACACCTTC	CASRSIRGRIGYTF
TRBV5-6	TRBJ1-1	-	TGTGCCAGCAGCTCACGGGGCAGGGGAAGGAACACTGAAGCTTTCTTT	CASSSRGRGRNTEAFF